The 24 T cell receptor beta chains below come from one sample, sequenced in a study of blood T cells in healthy people across ages. Sample-barcoded 5' priming and a J-beta primer mix drove a second PCR of about 7 to 11 cycles. TCRdb re-analysed the 5' RACE reads in MiXCR, keeping a single row per CDR3 protein. The sample has approximately 1.5 million distinct CDR3 sequences, about 31% seen once. Sequencing was performed on blood. These receptors were collected from a woman younger than 45 in good health.

The rearrangement links TRBV6-6 to TRBJ1-2; tentative D call: TRBD1 (5 bases). With 8 bases removed from V and 8 bases from J, the gap between germline ends came to 27 bases. The CDR3 runs 16 residues. Germline V CDR1 and CDR2: MNHNY, SVGAGI (reference sequence). The CDR3 bases are TGTGCCAGCTTCCCGGTATGGGGCGAAGGCGTCTACGGCTACACCTTC. As protein: CASFPVWGEGVYGYTF.

The gene calls are TRBV28 and TRBJ2-1; 10 bases match TRBD2. Germline lookup yields CDR1 MDHEN and CDR2 SYDVKM. The CDR3 extends over 16 amino acids. V lost 6 bases and J lost 5; bases outside the gene matches: 10. The CDR3 loop reads CASSYNYLAGDNEQFF. As DNA, the CDR3 is TGTGCCAGCAGCTACAACTACCTAGCGGGGGACAATGAGCAGTTCTTC.

The table lists this clonotype with a few counts. V and J are TRBV20-1 and TRBJ2-7; D possibly matches TRBD1 or TRBD2 (5 bases each). V lost 4 bases and J lost 6, with 16 bases in between. The CDR3 spans 13 residues. Germline V gene sequence: CDR1 DFQATT, CDR2 SNEGSKA (reference sequence). In nucleotides, the CDR3 is TGCAGTGCTACCCCGGGGCGCCGGGGCGAGCAGTACTTC. Its translation is CSATPGRRGEQYF.

This chain joins TRBV25-1 and TRBJ2-7; 7 positions match TRBD1. There are 14 residues in the CDR3. Losses at the gene ends were 6 bases for V and 2 bases for J; bases not matched to a gene: 7. CDR1 and CDR2 (germline): MGHDK, SYGVNS. The DNA of the CDR3 is TGTGCCAGCAGGGGGACAGACCAGACCTACGAGCAGTACTTC. This codes for CASRGTDQTYEQYF.

This clonotype came up a few times. The chain has TRBV6-1 and TRBJ1-2, with 7 nucleotides matching TRBD1. CDR1 MNHNS and CDR2 SASEGT come from the germline V gene. V gave up 7 bases and J gave up 5 bases; unmatched junction bases: 4. The CDR3 runs to 12 residues. Here the CDR3 reads CASNHRGYGYTF. As DNA, the CDR3 is TGTGCCAGCAATCACAGGGGATATGGCTACACCTTC.

A word on this clonotype: A read error is possible here, since a much larger clone lies one base away. This chain connects TRBV20-1 to TRBJ1-4, with D perhaps TRBD1 (5 bases). The CDR3 contains 14 residues. Germline assignment: CDR1 DFQATT and CDR2 SNEGSKA (reference sequence). This CDR3 is CSARGTATNEKRFF. In DNA, the CDR3 is TGCAGTGCTCGGGGGACGGCAACTAATGAAAAACGGTTTTTT.

This clonotype has a handful of counts. This chain connects TRBV5-1 to TRBJ2-7; 7 nucleotides align to TRBD1. The CDR3 consists of 15 residues. Germline trimming cut 4 bases from V and 0 bases from J; bases unmatched to any gene: 7. Germline lookup yields CDR1 SGHRS and CDR2 YFSETQ. The DNA of the CDR3 is TGCGCCAGCAGCAGAGGGACAGACTTCTCCTACGAGCAGTACTTC. Residues: CASSRGTDFSYEQYF.

The table lists this clonotype with a few counts. The chain recombines TRBV6-6 with TRBJ2-4; tentatively, D is TRBD1 or TRBD2 (5 bases each). The end of the DNA fits TRBJ2-7 better, so the J call may be wrong. The CDR3 contains 15 residues. Germline loops: CDR1 MNHNY, CDR2 SVGAGI (reference sequence). CDR3 in DNA: TGTGCCAGCAGTTACGGGCGAGCGTGGGGGAACGAGCAGTACTTC. Translation: CASSYGRAWGNEQYF.

This chain uses TRBV20-1 with TRBJ2-5; 12 positions agree with TRBD2. CDR1 is DFQATT, CDR2 SNEGSKA, per germline (reference sequence). With V trimmed by 6 bases and J by 4 bases, 6 bases remained unmatched. The CDR3 contains 14 residues. The CDR3 region has the DNA TGCAGTGCCGGGGCTAGCGGGAGGGGAGAGACCCAGTACTTC. It translates to CSAGASGRGETQYF.

V gene TRBV24-1 combines with J gene TRBJ2-2; D is unresolved. Germline CDR1 KGHDR, CDR2 SFDVKD. The CDR3 consists of 13 residues. V was pared by 2 bases and J by 4 bases, with 4 bases between. CDR3 DNA sequence: TGTGCCACCAGTGATTACGTCACCGGGGAGCTGTTTTTT. This gives the protein CATSDYVTGELFF.

This clonotype has a handful of counts. The J gene is TRBJ2-1, the V gene TRBV28, with D uncertain. Germline assignment: CDR1 MDHEN and CDR2 SYDVKM. Trimming left V 9 bases short and J 6 bases short, with 18 bases between. The CDR3 contains 14 residues. The CDR3 region has the DNA TGTGCCAGTGGGTCTTCAACGTTTCGCAATGAGCAGTTCTTC. It encodes CASGSSTFRNEQFF.

This chain links TRBV7-8 with TRBJ2-2; D could derive from TRBD1 or TRBD2 (5 bases each). Germline CDR1 is SGHVS and CDR2 is FQNEAQ. V gave up 0 bases and J gave up 0 bases, with 11 bases separating them. This CDR3 contains 17 residues. In DNA form, the CDR3 reads TGTGCCAGCAGCTTAGCTGGGACGGTTTCGAACACCGGGGAGCTGTTTTTT. Its translation: CASSLAGTVSNTGELFF.

This clonotype was seen ten or more times. V gene TRBV6-4 combines with J gene TRBJ1-5; tentatively, D is TRBD1 (5 bases). The length of the CDR3 is 15 residues. CDR1 is MRHNA and CDR2 is SNTAGT in the germline V gene. The V end was cut by 2 bases, the J end by 0 bases, with 8 bases between. The CDR3, as DNA: TGTGCCAGCAGTGACGCCGGGGGTAGCAATCAGCCCCAGCATTTT. Protein: CASSDAGGSNQPQHF.

The rearrangement links TRBV7-3 to TRBJ1-5, with unresolved D. Germline CDR1 is SGHTA and CDR2 is FQGTGA. CDR3 size: 15 residues. V was pared by 4 bases and J by 6 bases, with 16 bases between. The CDR3 DNA reads as TGTGCCAGCAGCTCAGGACGGGGAGGCAGTCAGCCCCAGCATTTT. Its translation: CASSSGRGGSQPQHF.

This clonotype came up a few times. In DNA, the CDR3 is TGTGCCAGCAGTTTTAGGCTCCCATACACAGATACGCAGTATTTT. Protein product: CASSFRLPYTDTQYF. This chain links TRBV12-3 or TRBV12-4 with TRBJ2-3; D not certain. The CDR3 consists of 15 residues. V was trimmed by 3 bases and J by 2 bases, leaving 12 bases between them.

The V and J genes are TRBV11-2 and TRBJ2-1; 8 bases line up with TRBD2. Germline CDR1 SGHAT, CDR2 FQNNGV. The CDR3 consists of 16 residues. The J segment lost 7 bases and the V segment lost 4 bases, leaving 12 bases of the junction unmatched. CDR3 sequence (DNA): TGTGCCAGCAGCTCAGAGGGTCGGGGGGGCAGGAATGAGCAGTTCTTC. Encoded protein: CASSSEGRGGRNEQFF.

V and J are TRBV2 and TRBJ1-2; D gene uncertain. The CDR3 totals 14 residues. Germline V gives CDR1 SNHLY, CDR2 FYNNEI. V gave up 3 bases and J gave up 3 bases, with 11 bases separating them. The CDR3, as DNA: TGTGCCAGCAGTGAGGGTAGAAGCTACTATGGCTACACCTTC. The encoded protein is CASSEGRSYYGYTF.

This clonotype was observed a handful of times. The chain has TRBV20-1 and TRBJ2-1; D remains ambiguous. V lost 1 base and J lost 2, with 6 bases in between. Germline V gene lookup returns CDR1 DFQATT and CDR2 SNEGSKA (reference sequence). The CDR3 totals 13 residues. The CDR3 sequence is CSARGEPYNEQFF. CDR3 bases: TGCAGTGCTAGAGGCGAGCCCTACAATGAGCAGTTCTTC.

The chain recombines TRBV12-3 or TRBV12-4 with TRBJ2-1; TRBD2 matches at 8 bases. This CDR3 has 14 amino acids. V lost 6 bases to trimming and J lost 9 bases; unmatched junction nucleotides: 10. Written as DNA, the CDR3 is TGTGCCAGCAGGCGGACCGGGGGGGCTATTGAGCAGTTCTTC. Translating gives CASRRTGGAIEQFF.

This clonotype came up once. The germline gene is not matched at one end of the junction; a read error may be the cause. V usage is TRBV5-6 and J usage is TRBJ1-1, with 7 bases lining up with TRBD1. The germline CDR1 and CDR2 sequences are SGHDT and YYEEEE. The CDR3 consists of 17 residues. In DNA form, the CDR3 reads TGTGCCAGTAGCTCGTTACAGGGGCGCAGTATGAACACTGAAGCTTTCTTT. Its protein product is CASSSLQGRSMNTEAFF.

V usage is TRBV28 and J usage is TRBJ2-7; no clear D. This CDR3 contains 14 residues. Germline CDR1 and CDR2: MDHEN and SYDVKM. The V and J ends lost 5 bases and 3 bases respectively, with 14 bases between them. The CDR3 region is CASSPAGPRYEQYF. The CDR3 DNA sequence: TGTGCCAGCAGTCCCGCCGGGCCTCGCTACGAGCAGTACTTC.

In its sample, this clonotype was seen once. The gene calls are TRBV15 and TRBJ1-1; maybe TRBD1 (5 bases). V was clipped by 3 bases and J by 7 bases, with 18 bases between them. The CDR3 consists of 15 residues. The germline gives CDR1 LNHNV, CDR2 YYDKDF (reference sequence). CDR3 bases: TGTGCCACCAGCAGGGACACGGTCCCTACTCTTGAAGCTTTCTTT. Translation: CATSRDTVPTLEAFF.

This clonotype was found a few times. V is TRBV15 and J is TRBJ2-5, with D possibly TRBD2 on 5 matching bases. Per the germline V gene, CDR1 is LNHNV and CDR2 is YYDKDF (reference sequence). V was trimmed by 7 bases and J by 9 bases, leaving 21 bases between them. The CDR3 sequence is 14 residues long. The CDR3 is CATTREERQAAQYF. The CDR3 DNA reads TGTGCCACCACCCGTGAAGAGCGGCAAGCAGCCCAGTACTTC. The full variable domain, in which reference TRBV15 and TRBJ2-5 provide the parts outside the CDR3, is DAMVIQNPRYQVTQFGKPVTLSCSQTLNHNVMYWYQQKSSQAPKLLFHYYDKDFNNEADTPDNFQSRRPNTSFCFLDIRSPGLGDTAMYLCATTREERQAAQYFGPGTRLLVL.

This clonotype was recorded a few times. V usage is TRBV7-8 and J usage is TRBJ2-5, with 10 bases that match TRBD2. This CDR3 region has 17 residues. Germline V lookup: CDR1 SGHVS, CDR2 FQNEAQ. J was trimmed by 5 bases and V by 3 bases; bases with no gene match: 12. The CDR3 protein is CASSFPSVLLAGETQYF. The DNA for the CDR3 is TGTGCCAGCAGCTTTCCCTCGGTATTACTAGCGGGGGAGACCCAGTACTTC.